What follows are 6 T cell receptor beta chains derived from one specimen sequenced in a study of identical twins. TCRdb used MiXCR to reprocess the 5' RACE reads, holding one entry per CDR3 protein. The sample has 1,800,000 or so distinct CDR3 sequences, about 32% seen once; the top ten hold approximately 0.29%. The sequenced material came from cord blood. The receptors come from a newborn girl in good health.

This clonotype was seen a few times. The chain has TRBV11-2 and TRBJ1-6, with 8 bases lining up with TRBD1. V was clipped by 1 base and J by 4 bases; unmatched bases: 6. This CDR3 is 17 amino acids long. From germline, CDR1 is SGHAT and CDR2 FQNNGV. The CDR3 loop reads CASSLAPRGLYNSPLHF. The CDR3 coding sequence is TGTGCCAGCAGCTTAGCACCCAGGGGGCTATATAATTCACCCCTCCACTTT. Using reference TRBV11-2 and TRBJ1-6 for the parts outside the CDR3, the full variable domain is EAGVAQSPRYKIIEKRQSVAFWCNPISGHATLYWYQQILGQGPKLLIQFQNNGVVDDSQLPKDRFSAERLKGVDSTLKIQPAKLEDSAVYLCASSLAPRGLYNSPLHFGNGTRLTVT.

The chain combines TRBV19 with TRBJ2-1; D is perhaps TRBD2 (6 bases). The CDR3 has 15 amino acids. V was trimmed by 5 bases and J by 2 bases, leaving 13 bases between them. Per the germline V gene, CDR1 is LNHDA and CDR2 is SQIVND (reference sequence). In nucleotides, the CDR3 is TGTGCCAGTAGTTCTAGCGTCGGTCCCTACAATGAGCAGTTCTTC. Protein: CASSSSVGPYNEQFF.

V and J are TRBV7-9 and TRBJ1-1, with a tentative D call TRBD1 (6 bases). V was trimmed by 3 bases and J by 4 bases, leaving 12 bases between them. The CDR3 is 14 residues long. The V gene's germline CDR1 is SEHNR and CDR2 FQNEAQ (reference sequence). Here the CDR3 reads CASSFSTGSTEAFF. CDR3 sequence (DNA): TGTGCCAGCAGCTTCTCAACAGGGAGCACTGAAGCTTTCTTT.

This clonotype was detected ten times or more. The chain combines TRBV6-6 with TRBJ2-7; 7 bases match TRBD1. From germline, CDR1 is MNHNY and CDR2 SVGAGI (reference sequence). The ends lost 2 bases at V and 5 bases at J; junction bases unmatched: 6. The CDR3 totals 14 residues. The CDR3 region is CASSYAIQGNEQYF. DNA for the CDR3: TGTGCCAGCAGTTACGCGATACAGGGGAACGAGCAGTACTTC.

This rearrangement joins TRBV20-1 to TRBJ1-5; 10 positions match TRBD1. This CDR3 region has 15 residues. The trim removed 2 bases at V and 6 bases at J, leaving 7 bases unmatched. CDR1 DFQATT and CDR2 SNEGSKA come from the germline V gene (reference sequence). The CDR3 DNA is TGCAGTGCTAGAACCGACAGGGGGCCTCGTCAGCCCCAGCATTTT. Translation: CSARTDRGPRQPQHF.

Comments on this clonotype: One end of the junction does not line up with germline, which may come from a read error. Written as DNA, the CDR3 is TGTGCCAGCTCACCTGGGACAGGGATCTATTGCTACACCTTC. Translated, it gives CASSPGTGIYCYTF. The gene calls are TRBV18 and TRBJ1-2; 9 bases fit TRBD1. CDR1 and CDR2 from the germline V gene are KGHSH and LQKENI. The CDR3 contains 14 residues.